This T cell receptor (beta chain) is drawn from a study of cytomegalovirus exposure and HLA in healthy donors. Germline CDR1 reads SGHTA; CDR2 reads FQGNSA. The J segment lost 6 bases and the V segment lost 5 bases, leaving 7 bases of the junction unmatched. This CDR3 is built from 15 residues. Vbeta (60) and Jbeta (13) primers were used in the PCR. The assay was immunoSEQ multiplex PCR, and TCRdb's table has in-frame clones only and misses some. The sample has 130,000 to 150,000 clones; about 74% are singletons. The clonotype originates from a woman aged 45-60 years in good health and CMV-seronegative. Sequences were obtained from PBMCs. This chain connects TRBV7-2 to TRBJ1-2; TRBD1 agrees at 12 bases. CDR3 nucleotide sequence: TGTGCCAGCAGCCCCGCCGGGACAGGGGGCGATGGCTACACCTTC. Translation gives CASSPAGTGGDGYTF.